Listed below are T cell receptor beta chains from one sample, sequenced in a study of cytomegalovirus exposure and HLA in healthy donors. Sequencing used immunoSEQ multiplex PCR; TCRdb keeps in-frame clones, though not all of them. The sample holds 90,000 to 130,000 clones, roughly 84% seen once. Sequenced input: PBMCs. The receptors were sampled from a man aged 30 to 39 in good health and CMV-seropositive. Both conserved end residues are part of each CDR3. A D gene is named only where the DNA matches it firmly. Clone sizes are given selectively: once, few, many, or a class where the clone is expanded.

clone_size	cdr3_length	v_call	j_call	d_call	cdr3_aa
.	16	TRBV27	TRBJ2-7	TRBD1	CASSYSQGALTYEQYF
.	15	TRBV25-1	TRBJ2-3	TRBD1	CASLGAGQGTDTQYF
.	14	TRBV11-2	TRBJ2-3	.	CASSARLEADTQYF
few	14	TRBV5-5	TRBJ1-1	.	CASSLEQGYTEAFF
.	13	TRBV27	TRBJ1-1	.	CASSHSRDTEAFF
once	14	TRBV5-1	TRBJ2-7	TRBD1	CASSTGTGNYEQYF
once	16	TRBV7-9	TRBJ1-2	TRBD1	CASSLSAQGQGSGYTF
.	14	TRBV5-4	TRBJ1-1	TRBD1	CASSVGQAWTEAFF
.	16	TRBV7-9	TRBJ1-2	TRBD1	CSSSLAIETGNYGYTF
once	17	TRBV25-1	TRBJ2-5	TRBD1	CASSDELGQGQRETQYF
.	17	TRBV25-1	TRBJ1-1	TRBD1	CASSAGGTGGSDTEAFF
.	15	TRBV25-1	TRBJ2-7	TRBD1	CASSRTGQGDHEQYF
few	15	TRBV18	TRBJ2-1	TRBD2	CASSLPGGGDNEQFF
.	12	TRBV2	TRBJ2-7	.	CASRVGPYEQYF
once	14	TRBV5-4	TRBJ2-2	.	CASSPDRTTGELFF
.	18	TRBV19	TRBJ2-3	.	CASSIDPAGAGSTDTQYF
.	16	TRBV6-5	TRBJ2-7	TRBD2	CASSYSGTSVLYEQYF
.	15	TRBV5-6	TRBJ1-5	.	CASSLGSGYNQPQHF
.	15	TRBV7-9	TRBJ1-1	.	CASSLAINMNTEAFF
.	16	TRBV7-9	TRBJ2-1	TRBD2	CASSAPNSGAYNEQFF
.	14	TRBV19	TRBJ1-1	.	CASSIGDYNTEAFF
.	13	TRBV10-3	TRBJ2-5	.	CAIRAGLQETQYF
.	16	TRBV5-6	TRBJ2-1	TRBD2	CASSWGGTSPYNEQFF
.	17	TRBV25-1	TRBJ2-7	.	CASSESLAGLPYVEQYF
.	15	TRBV13	TRBJ2-2	TRBD1	CASSFGTGNTGELFF
.	11	TRBV7-9	TRBJ1-1	.	CSSSLTTEAFF
once	15	TRBV18	TRBJ1-3	.	CASSPVMGAGNTIYF
.	16	TRBV19	TRBJ2-2	.	CASMSARAESTGELFF
.	13	TRBV6-5	TRBJ2-1	TRBD2	CAVSGGELNEQFF
.	13	TRBV5-4	TRBJ1-2	.	CASSLGPNRGYTF
.	16	TRBV4-3	TRBJ2-1	TRBD1	CASSQSHGTGSNEQFF
.	14	TRBV6-1	TRBJ2-2	.	CASSWGANTGELFF
.	14	TRBV30	TRBJ1-1	.	CAWSLRGVGTEAFF
once	16	TRBV9	TRBJ2-7	TRBD2	CASSVGGAGDSYEQYF
.	17	TRBV21-1	TRBJ2-7	.	CASSKGELEKGCYEQYF
.	18	TRBV5-8	TRBJ1-5	TRBD1	CASSLRTGVLFSNQPQHF
.	14	TRBV4-1	TRBJ2-3	.	CASSQRRGPDTQYF
few	14	TRBV5-8	TRBJ1-2	.	CASSLNRASDGYTF
.	15	TRBV30	TRBJ1-1	.	CACRTGSGGNTEAFF
.	14	TRBV2	TRBJ2-5	.	CASSVRQGMETQYF
.	15	TRBV6-5	TRBJ2-7	TRBD1	CASSYHGTGDYEQYF
.	16	TRBV7-2	TRBJ1-2	TRBD1	CASSSPGTGFDYGYTF
.	14	TRBV2	TRBJ1-5	.	CASSASEGDQPQHF
.	13	TRBV5-1	TRBJ1-1	TRBD1	CASSARTGDEAFF
.	14	TRBV7-2	TRBJ2-5	TRBD1	CASSGGQGGETQYF
.	17	TRBV4-2	TRBJ2-3	TRBD2	CASSQDPGLPFTDTQYF
.	14	TRBV5-8	TRBJ2-3	TRBD2	CASSLGLAGGWQYF
once	13	TRBV30	TRBJ2-5	.	CAWSKTRQETQYF
.	15	TRBV25-1	TRBJ2-2	TRBD1	CASSERTGWVGELFF